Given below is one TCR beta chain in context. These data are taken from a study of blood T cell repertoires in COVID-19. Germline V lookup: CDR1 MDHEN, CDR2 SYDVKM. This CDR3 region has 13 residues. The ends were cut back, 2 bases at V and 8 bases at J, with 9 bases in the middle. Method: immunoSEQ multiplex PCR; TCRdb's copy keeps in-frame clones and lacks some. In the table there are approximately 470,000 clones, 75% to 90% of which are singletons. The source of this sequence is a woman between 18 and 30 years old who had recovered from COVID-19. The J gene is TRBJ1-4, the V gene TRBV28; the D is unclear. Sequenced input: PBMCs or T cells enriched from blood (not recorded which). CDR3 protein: CASSLVEREKLFF. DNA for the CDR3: TGTGCCAGCAGTTTAGTTGAGCGGGAAAAACTGTTTTTT.